This entry describes one T cell receptor (beta chain). This sample is drawn from a study of blood T cell repertoires in COVID-19. Study background: Collection of acute and convalescent COVID-19 samples took place in the United States, Italy and Spain.

Those enrolled, adults aged roughly 18 to 89 years, came from 25 or so US areas. Some clones are missing from TCRdb's copy, which holds only in-frame ones; the method was immunoSEQ multiplex PCR. The sample lists about 280,000 clones; roughly 90% were seen once. Trimming cost V 0 bases and J 5 bases, with 10 bases left between them. The CDR3 totals 15 residues. Germline lookup yields CDR1 MDHEN and CDR2 SYDVKM. The sequence came from a woman younger than 45 who had recovered from COVID-19. The rearrangement uses TRBV28 and TRBJ1-4; D is possibly TRBD1 (6 bases). The material sequenced was PBMCs or T cells enriched from blood (not recorded which). The CDR3 sequence: CASSLWRGTNEKLFF. In DNA, the CDR3 is TGTGCCAGCAGTTTATGGAGGGGGACGAATGAAAAACTGTTTTTT. The full variable domain, in which reference TRBV28 and TRBJ1-4 provide the parts outside the CDR3, is DVKVTQSSRYLVKRTGEKVFLECVQDMDHENMFWYRQDPGLGLRLIYFSYDVKMKEKGDIPEGYSVSREKKERFSLILESASTNQTSMYLCASSLWRGTNEKLFFGSGTQLSVL.